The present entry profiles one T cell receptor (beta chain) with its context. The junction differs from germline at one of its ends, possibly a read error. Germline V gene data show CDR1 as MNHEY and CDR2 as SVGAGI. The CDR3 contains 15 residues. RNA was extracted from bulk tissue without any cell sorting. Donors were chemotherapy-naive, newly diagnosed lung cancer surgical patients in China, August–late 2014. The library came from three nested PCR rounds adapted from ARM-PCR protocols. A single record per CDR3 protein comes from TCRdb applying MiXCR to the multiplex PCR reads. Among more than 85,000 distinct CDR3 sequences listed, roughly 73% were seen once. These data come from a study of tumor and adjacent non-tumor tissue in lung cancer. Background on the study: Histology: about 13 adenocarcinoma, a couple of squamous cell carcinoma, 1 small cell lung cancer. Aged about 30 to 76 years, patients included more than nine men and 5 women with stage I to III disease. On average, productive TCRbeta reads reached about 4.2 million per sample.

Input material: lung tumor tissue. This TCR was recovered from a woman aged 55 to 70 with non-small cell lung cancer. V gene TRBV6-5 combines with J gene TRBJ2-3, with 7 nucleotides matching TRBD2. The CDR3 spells CTSSRQGGGKYTQYF. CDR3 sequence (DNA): TGTACCAGTAGCCGACAAGGCGGGGGAAAATATACGCAGTATTTT.